The 24 T cell receptor beta chains reported below all come from one sample, sequenced in a study of vaccination effects on CD4 cells after COVID-19. Libraries were prepared by immunoSEQ multiplex PCR; TCRdb keeps only in-frame clonotypes and omits some of them. The sample has 60,000 to 65,000 clones, 70% to 85% seen once. ViraFEST expansion of antigen-specific CD4+ T cells with viral peptide pools preceded sequencing. Having been cultured for around ten days, the cells underwent CD4+ T cell isolation. People in the vaccine group had not been infected with SARS-CoV-2 before, and their nucleocapsid antibodies were negative. No antigen is known for these receptors. The sequencing used CD4+ T cells from PBMCs cultured with HCoV-OC43 spike peptides, collected before COVID-19 vaccination. Subset specified: HCoV-OC43 spike overlapping peptide pool stimulation. These receptors came from a human donor who received a COVID-19 vaccine.

The J gene is TRBJ1-6, the V gene TRBV5-6; no firm D call. Germline assignment: CDR1 SGHDT and CDR2 YYEEEE. This CDR3 comprises 15 residues. Trimming left V 2 bases short and J 6 bases short, with 12 bases between. The CDR3: CASSFPAGVNSPLHF. CDR3 in DNA: TGTGCCAGCAGCTTTCCAGCAGGAGTTAATTCACCCCTCCACTTT.

The chain recombines TRBV5-6 with TRBJ1-1; D possibly corresponds to TRBD1 (6 bases). Germline V gives CDR1 SGHDT, CDR2 YYEEEE. V lost 5 bases, J lost 1 base, and 9 bases lay in between. This CDR3 spans 13 amino acids. CDR3 sequence reads: CASRNRENTEAFF. The DNA for the CDR3 is TGTGCCAGCAGAAACAGGGAGAACACTGAAGCTTTCTTT.

V and J are TRBV18 and TRBJ2-7; 9 nucleotides line up with TRBD1. The CDR3 has 14 residues. V was clipped by 3 bases and J by 4 bases; unmatched bases: 4. Per germline, CDR1 KGHSH and CDR2 LQKENI. CDR3 in amino acids: CASSPRTGDYEQYV. CDR3 bases: TGTGCCAGCTCACCGAGGACAGGGGATTACGAGCAGTACGTC.

The chain uses TRBV19 and TRBJ2-1; 8 bases are a match to TRBD2. The V gene's germline CDR1 is LNHDA and CDR2 SQIVND (reference sequence). Trimming cost V 6 bases and J 5 bases; bases outside gene matches: 9. The CDR3 spans 15 residues. The CDR3 nucleotides read TGTGCCAGTAGGAACCGATCAGCGGGGGACAATGAGCAGTTCTTC. Translated: CASRNRSAGDNEQFF.

The chain combines TRBV5-1 with TRBJ1-2; D ambiguous. This CDR3 region has 14 residues. V was shortened by 7 bases and J by 7 bases, with 20 bases between the two germline ends. In germline, CDR1 is SGHRS, CDR2 YFSETQ. The CDR3 nucleotides are TGCGCCAGCCGACCCTTGGCCGCGGAAGGTGGCTACACCTTC. It specifies CASRPLAAEGGYTF.

This chain connects TRBV24-1 to TRBJ2-5; tentatively, D is TRBD2 (5 bases). This CDR3 comprises 14 residues. The V and J ends lost 3 bases and 4 bases respectively, with 11 bases between them. The germline CDR1 and CDR2 sequences are KGHDR and SFDVKD. DNA of the CDR3: TGTGCCACCAGTGATGCCGGACTCCTAGAGACCCAGTACTTC. Residues: CATSDAGLLETQYF.

CDR3 DNA sequence: TGCGCCAGCGCCCGTGGGATAGCCGGACAGGGTAAGGTGGAGTACGTC. It codes for CASARGIAGQGKVEYV. This rearrangement joins TRBV23-1 to TRBJ2-7, with 8 bases identical to TRBD1. Being an ORF, TRBV23-1 has a function that is uncertain. CDR3 length: 16 amino acids. J gave up 11 bases and V 8 bases, and 23 bases lay outside the gene matches.

A few counts support this clone. The chain links TRBV5-6 to TRBJ1-5; tentative D call: TRBD1 (6 bases). The germline V gene encodes CDR1 SGHDT and CDR2 YYEEEE. The CDR3 totals 15 residues. Trimming pared 3 bases from V and 7 bases from J, leaving 17 bases between. The CDR3 nucleotides are TGTGCCAGCAGCTCGGGACCAGGGGTGACGCAGCCCCAGCATTTT. Its protein is CASSSGPGVTQPQHF.

This clone was counted only a few times. This chain joins TRBV7-2 and TRBJ1-6; D not certain. V lost 3 bases to trimming and J lost 7 bases, with 4 bases between them. In germline, CDR1 is SGHTA, CDR2 FQGNSA. The length of the CDR3 is 12 residues. CDR3 nucleotides: TGTGCCAGCAGCTTCGGGAATTCACCCCTCCACTTT. Translated, it gives CASSFGNSPLHF.

The chain combines TRBV14 with TRBJ1-6; D is unclear. The CDR3 consists of 15 residues. The V end lost 4 bases, the J end lost 7 bases, and 14 bases lay between the germline ends. Germline values: CDR1 SGHDN, CDR2 FVKESK. CDR3 residues: CASSRPGSLNSPLHF. In nucleotides, the CDR3 is TGTGCCAGCAGCCGTCCCGGGTCTTTGAATTCACCCCTCCACTTT. The full variable domain, completed using reference TRBV14 and TRBJ1-6, is EAGVTQFPSHSVIEKGQTVTLRCDPISGHDNLYWYRRVMGKEIKFLLHFVKESKQDESGMPNNRFLAERTGGTYSTLKVQPAELEDSGVYFCASSRPGSLNSPLHFGNGTRLTVT.

The chain joins TRBV5-6 to TRBJ1-3, with D possibly matching TRBD1 (6 bases). This CDR3 contains 15 residues. Germline V CDR1 and CDR2: SGHDT, YYEEEE. V was pared by 3 bases and J by 0 bases, with 10 bases between. Here the CDR3 reads CASSYDRNSGNTIYF. The DNA for the CDR3 is TGTGCCAGCAGCTATGACAGGAACTCTGGAAACACCATATATTTT.

The chain uses TRBV24-1 and TRBJ1-2, with D tentatively TRBD1 (5 bases). Trimming pared 2 bases from V and 5 bases from J, leaving 23 bases between. Germline CDR1 KGHDR, CDR2 SFDVKD. This CDR3 contains 18 residues. This CDR3 is CATSDSGGTGYSSYGYTF. The DNA of the CDR3 is TGTGCCACCAGTGATTCTGGCGGGACCGGGTATTCTTCTTATGGCTACACCTTC.

This chain uses TRBV28 with TRBJ1-1; TRBD1 matches 7 bases. Losses at the gene ends were 6 bases for V and 0 bases for J; bases not matched to a gene: 16. The V gene's germline CDR1 is MDHEN and CDR2 SYDVKM. The CDR3 covers 18 residues. As DNA, the CDR3 is TGTGCCAGCAGAGAGGTAACCGGGACAGATATAATGAACACTGAAGCTTTCTTT. Translation gives CASREVTGTDIMNTEAFF.

This clone occurred once. The chain combines TRBV10-3 with TRBJ2-5, with 9 nucleotides matching TRBD1. Germline V gene data show CDR1 as ENHRY and CDR2 as SYGVKD. J gave up 2 bases and V 4 bases, and 2 bases lay outside the gene matches. The CDR3 has 14 amino acids. CDR3 nucleotides: TGTGCCATCAGTGGTGGACAGGGGCAAGAGACCCAGTACTTC. This gives the protein CAISGGQGQETQYF.

The chain links TRBV6-2 or TRBV6-3 to TRBJ2-5; the match to TRBD2 covers 9 bases. CDR3 length: 17 amino acids. Germline V lookup: CDR1 MNHEY, CDR2 SVGEGT. V shed 7 bases, J shed 1 base, and the junction held 13 bases outside the gene matches. This CDR3 is CASTPGSGTSFQETQYF. CDR3 in DNA: TGTGCCAGCACCCCAGGGTCCGGGACTAGCTTCCAAGAGACCCAGTACTTC.

The chain links TRBV7-3 to TRBJ1-2; D might be TRBD1 (6 bases). The germline V gene encodes CDR1 SGHTA and CDR2 FQGTGA. Trimming stripped 5 bases from V and 0 bases from J, with 13 bases between. CDR3 length equals 15 residues. CDR3 coding DNA: TGTGCCAGCAGCCCGGCGACAGGCGCTAACTATGGCTACACCTTC. Translating it yields CASSPATGANYGYTF.

The chain uses TRBV5-1 and TRBJ2-5; D call uncertain. Trimming stripped 1 base from V and 2 bases from J, with 9 bases between. Per germline, CDR1 SGHRS and CDR2 YFSETQ. The CDR3 runs to 14 residues. DNA for the CDR3: TGCGCCAGCAGCTTGCGATGGGATCAAGAGACCCAGTACTTC. This translates into CASSLRWDQETQYF.

The V call is TRBV2, the J call TRBJ1-5; D is perhaps TRBD1 (5 bases). The V gene lost 4 bases and the J gene lost 4 bases, with 5 bases spanning the gap. The CDR3 runs 12 residues. Looked up from germline, CDR1 is SNHLY and CDR2 is FYNNEI. The CDR3 nucleotides read TGTGCCAGCAGTGGGGGGAATCAGCCCCAGCATTTT. It yields the protein CASSGGNQPQHF.

The chain has TRBV7-8 and TRBJ1-1; 7 bases fit TRBD1. CDR1 is SGHVS and CDR2 is FQNEAQ in the germline V gene. The CDR3 runs 13 residues. V lost 5 bases, J lost 3 bases, and 3 bases stayed unmatched. The DNA for the CDR3 is TGTGCCAGCAGCCCAGACAGGGACACTGAAGCTTTCTTT. Translation gives CASSPDRDTEAFF.

The rearrangement uses TRBV6-1 and TRBJ2-6; 7 bases align to TRBD1. The germline CDR1 and CDR2 sequences are MNHNS and SASEGT. This CDR3 has 18 amino acids. Trimming removed 2 bases from V and 4 bases from J; junction bases left unmatched: 11. CDR3 residues: CASSELNRGPLGANVLTF. DNA for the CDR3: TGTGCCAGCAGTGAATTGAACAGGGGCCCATTGGGGGCCAACGTCCTGACTTTC.

The chain employs TRBV9 and TRBJ1-2; TRBD1 matches at 10 bases. The CDR3 runs 18 residues. V lost 5 bases, J lost 8 bases, and 21 bases stayed unmatched. Germline V gives CDR1 SGDLS, CDR2 YYNGEE. The CDR3 sequence: CASSPSLWDRGIRRGYTF. DNA of the CDR3: TGTGCCAGCAGTCCCTCATTGTGGGACAGGGGAATAAGAAGGGGCTACACCTTC.

This clone was counted a single time. V gene TRBV29-1 combines with J gene TRBJ2-5; D unresolved. Germline V gene sequence: CDR1 SQVTM, CDR2 ANQGSEA. Trimming pared 6 bases from V and 5 bases from J, leaving 10 bases between. CDR3 size: 11 residues. CDR3 region: CSVATGETQYF. CDR3 nucleotide sequence: TGCAGCGTGGCTACGGGCGAGACCCAGTACTTC.

The chain combines TRBV29-1 with TRBJ1-3; tentative D call: TRBD1 (5 bases). CDR3 length: 13 residues. The germline V gene has CDR1 SQVTM and CDR2 ANQGSEA. Trimming shortened V by 7 bases and J by 2 bases, and 12 bases separated the two germline ends. CDR3: CSAGNRAGNTIYF. The CDR3 DNA is TGCAGCGCAGGGAATCGTGCTGGAAACACCATATATTTT.

This chain connects TRBV24-1 to TRBJ1-1, with 8 nucleotides matching TRBD1. The ends lost 3 bases at V and 4 bases at J; junction bases unmatched: 12. The CDR3 is 17 amino acids. Germline-derived CDR1 and CDR2 are KGHDR and SFDVKD. The chain's CDR3 is CATSDTGGRGHVTEAFF. The CDR3, as DNA: TGTGCCACCAGTGATACAGGGGGAAGGGGGCATGTCACTGAAGCTTTCTTT.